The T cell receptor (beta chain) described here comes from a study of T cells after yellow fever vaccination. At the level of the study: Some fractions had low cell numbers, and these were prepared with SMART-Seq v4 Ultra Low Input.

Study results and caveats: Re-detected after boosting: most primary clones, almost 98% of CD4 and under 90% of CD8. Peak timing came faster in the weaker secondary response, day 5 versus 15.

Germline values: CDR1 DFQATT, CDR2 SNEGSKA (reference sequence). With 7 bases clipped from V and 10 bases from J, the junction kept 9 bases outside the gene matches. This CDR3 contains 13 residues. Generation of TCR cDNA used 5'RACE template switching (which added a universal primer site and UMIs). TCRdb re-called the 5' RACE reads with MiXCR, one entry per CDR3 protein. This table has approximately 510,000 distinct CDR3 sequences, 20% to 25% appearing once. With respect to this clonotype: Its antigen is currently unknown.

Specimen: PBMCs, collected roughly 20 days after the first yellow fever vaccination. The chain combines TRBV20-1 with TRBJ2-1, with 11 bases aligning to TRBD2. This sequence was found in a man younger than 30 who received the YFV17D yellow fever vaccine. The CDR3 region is CSVVAGGTEEQFF. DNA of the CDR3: TGCAGTGTGGTAGCGGGGGGGACAGAGGAGCAGTTCTTC.